The subject of this entry is one T cell receptor beta chain. Its specificity is unknown. This sample stems from a study of CD4 T cells in relation to SARS-CoV-2 and coronaviruses. Whole-study results and caveats: Pre-pandemic and post-infection samples never came from the same donor. The cross-reactivity analysis covered only spike protein, not other viral proteins.

Uncultured naive and memory CD4+ T cells supplied DNA for deep TCR-beta sequencing. Assay: immunoSEQ multiplex PCR; the TCRdb copy retains only in-frame clones and omits some. The sample includes about 56,000 clones, 92% of them seen just once. CD4 enrichment then naive enrichment separated naive from memory CD4+ cells. The CDR3 is made up of 14 amino acids. The V gene lost 1 base and the J gene lost 2 bases, with 8 bases spanning the gap. CDR1 is SGHDN and CDR2 is FVKESK in the germline V gene. The source is an adult with COVID-19. The V gene is TRBV14, the J gene TRBJ1-1, with no clear D. Source material: naive CD4+ T cells from PBMCs. Sample subset: naive CD4+ T cells isolated by negative enrichment. CDR3 region: CASSQVAVNTEAFF. CDR3 bases: TGTGCCAGCAGCCAAGTAGCGGTTAACACTGAAGCTTTCTTT.